The 17 T cell receptor beta chains below come from one sample, sequenced in a study of naive CD8 T cells in extremely preterm neonates. Repertoires were generated with immunoSEQ multiplex PCR, while TCRdb's copy carries only in-frame clones and drops some. The sample consists of over 4,500 clones, roughly 97% of them appearing once. Without labor or membrane rupture, elective cesareans at roughly 37-41 weeks supplied term cord blood. Sequenced sample: naive CD8+ T cells from cord blood. The receptors here all came from a newborn in good health.

This clone was picked up one time. J is TRBJ2-1 and V is TRBV19; D not resolved. The CDR3 contains 15 residues. V gave up 1 base and J gave up 0 bases, with 7 bases separating them. Germline V gene data show CDR1 as LNHDA and CDR2 as SQIVND (reference sequence). The CDR3 loop reads CASSIVENSYNEQFF. DNA for the CDR3: TGTGCCAGTAGTATAGTTGAGAACTCCTACAATGAGCAGTTCTTC.

The V call is TRBV9, the J call TRBJ1-1, with a tentative D call TRBD1 (6 bases). CDR1 is SGDLS and CDR2 is YYNGEE in the germline V gene. This CDR3 has 13 amino acids. V was cut by 5 bases and J by 3 bases, with 11 bases left in between. The CDR3 is CASRRQGHTEAFF. The CDR3 coding sequence is TGTGCCAGCAGAAGGCAGGGGCACACTGAAGCTTTCTTT.

The V call is TRBV7-9, the J call TRBJ1-5, with TRBD1 identical over 8 bases. Looked up from germline, CDR1 is SEHNR and CDR2 is FQNEAQ (reference sequence). V gave up 2 bases and J gave up 4 bases; unmatched junction bases: 1. The CDR3 runs to 14 residues. CDR3 residues: CASSLTGGNQPQHF. In nucleotides, the CDR3 is TGTGCCAGCAGCTTAACAGGGGGAAATCAGCCCCAGCATTTT.

The rearrangement links TRBV19 to TRBJ1-6, with 10 bases lining up with TRBD1. This CDR3 contains 15 residues. With V trimmed by 4 bases and J by 11 bases, 8 bases remained unmatched. The germline V gene encodes CDR1 LNHDA and CDR2 SQIVND (reference sequence). The CDR3 reads CASSTGQGGNAPLHF. CDR3 bases: TGTGCCAGTAGTACTGGACAGGGGGGGAATGCACCCCTCCACTTT.

The rearrangement joins TRBV9 to TRBJ2-7; D is possibly TRBD1 (6 bases). Looked up from germline, CDR1 is SGDLS and CDR2 is YYNGEE. The CDR3 totals 13 residues. V gave up 0 bases and J gave up 6 bases, with 10 bases separating them. The CDR3 coding sequence is TGTGCCAGCAGCGTAGGCTTAGGGGGCGAGCAGTACTTC. It codes for CASSVGLGGEQYF.

V gene TRBV7-6 combines with J gene TRBJ2-5; D gene uncertain. The V end was cut by 2 bases, the J end by 5 bases, with 6 bases between. The CDR3 sequence is 12 residues long. Germline loops: CDR1 SGHVS, CDR2 FNYEAQ. Here the CDR3 DNA reads TGTGCCAGCAGCTTAAGCCACGAGACCCAGTACTTC. As protein: CASSLSHETQYF.

This chain links TRBV19 with TRBJ2-5; 11 bases are a match to TRBD2. The DNA end favors TRBJ2-7, so the J call may be wrong. Germline V gives CDR1 LNHDA, CDR2 SQIVND (reference sequence). The length of the CDR3 is 14 residues. The CDR3 DNA sequence: TGTGCCAGTAGTATCGAAACTAGCGGGAGCGAGCAGTACTTC. It codes for CASSIETSGSEQYF.

This clone was picked up one time. The rearrangement joins TRBV4-3 to TRBJ2-5; 11 bases agree with TRBD2. The DNA end lines up better with TRBJ2-7; the J call may be wrong. This CDR3 comprises 16 residues. Germline values: CDR1 LGHNA, CDR2 YSLEER. CDR3 nucleotides: TGCGCCAGCAGCCACCTCGGACTAGCGGGTCCTTACGAGCAGTACTTC. Translating gives CASSHLGLAGPYEQYF.

The chain couples TRBV2 to TRBJ2-5; D may be TRBD2 (6 bases). Trimming shortened V by 3 bases and J by 4 bases, and 6 bases separated the two germline ends. This CDR3 has 12 residues. Germline V gene sequence: CDR1 SNHLY, CDR2 FYNNEI. CDR3 protein: CASSDGRETQYF. For the CDR3, the DNA is TGTGCCAGCAGTGACGGGAGAGAGACCCAGTACTTC. Supplemented by reference TRBV2 and TRBJ2-5, the full variable domain reads EPEVTQTPSHQVTQMGQEVILRCVPISNHLYFYWYRQILGQKVEFLVSFYNNEISEKSEIFDDQFSVERPDGSNFTLKIRSTKLEDSAMYFCASSDGRETQYFGPGTRLLVL.

In this sample, this clone turned up once. This chain links TRBV7-9 with TRBJ2-5; D possibly corresponds to TRBD1 (6 bases). V lost 1 base, J lost 5 bases, and 8 bases lay in between. Germline V gene sequence: CDR1 SEHNR, CDR2 FQNEAQ (reference sequence). The CDR3 covers 13 residues. The CDR3 nucleotides read TGTGCCAGCAGCTTAGGTCAGGGGGAGACCCAGTACTTC. This gives the protein CASSLGQGETQYF.

CDR3 region: CASRRDPSYEQYF. The CDR3 DNA follows: TGTGCCAGCAGGCGGGATCCAAGCTACGAGCAGTACTTC. The chain uses TRBV6-4 and TRBJ2-7, with D perhaps TRBD2 (6 bases). The germline V and J ends were trimmed by 6 bases and 3 bases, with 12 bases remaining between them. The CDR3 totals 13 residues. Per germline, CDR1 MRHNA and CDR2 SNTAGT.

The chain is built from TRBV9 and TRBJ2-7; D call uncertain. CDR1 is SGDLS, CDR2 YYNGEE, per germline. The V gene lost 0 bases and the J gene lost 2 bases, with 9 bases spanning the gap. The CDR3 totals 14 residues. The chain's CDR3 is CASSVADTPYEQYF. As DNA, the CDR3 is TGTGCCAGCAGCGTAGCCGACACCCCCTACGAGCAGTACTTC.

This chain joins TRBV5-6 and TRBJ2-5, with TRBD2 identical over 10 bases. The CDR3 runs 15 residues. V was clipped by 4 bases and J by 4 bases; unmatched bases: 7. Per the germline V gene, CDR1 is SGHDT and CDR2 is YYEEEE. CDR3 nucleotides: TGTGCCAGCAGCCCGGTAGCGGGAGGCGGAGAGACCCAGTACTTC. Protein: CASSPVAGGGETQYF.

The V gene is TRBV21-1, the J gene TRBJ1-2; the D call in the table, TRBD1, was not verified against the DNA. TRBV21-1 is designated a pseudogene. The CDR3 consists of 13 residues. CDR3 in DNA: TGTGCCAGCAGCAAAAACAATAACTATGGCTACACCTTC. Translating gives CASSKNNNYGYTF.

This clone was recorded once. The chain couples TRBV9 to TRBJ1-2; TRBD1 matches 9 bases. V was clipped by 0 bases and J by 12 bases; unmatched bases: 12. Germline assignment: CDR1 SGDLS and CDR2 YYNGEE. The CDR3 has 15 amino acids. CDR3 loop: CASSVGASRTGAHTF. As DNA, the CDR3 is TGTGCCAGCAGCGTAGGGGCCTCTCGGACAGGGGCCCACACCTTC.

This clone has only one observation. This chain's CDR3 is CASSQDEGMNTEAFF. The CDR3 DNA reads as TGTGCCAGCAGCCAAGATGAGGGAATGAACACTGAAGCTTTCTTT. V gene TRBV14 combines with J gene TRBJ1-1; no reliable D call. This CDR3 is 15 amino acids long. Looked up from germline, CDR1 is SGHDN and CDR2 is FVKESK. Deletions cut 0 bases from V and 0 bases from J, with 8 bases between.

The rearrangement joins TRBV4-3 to TRBJ2-7; D unresolved. Germline V gene lookup returns CDR1 LGHNA and CDR2 YSLEER. V lost 2 bases and J 2 bases, leaving 13 bases between the germline ends. CDR3 size: 15 residues. The CDR3 bases are TGCGCCAGCAGCCAATCTGTCTCCCTTACCTACGAGCAGTACTTC. Protein sequence: CASSQSVSLTYEQYF.